Shown below are 22 T cell receptor beta chains from a single sample sequenced in a study of blood T cell repertoires in COVID-19. The repertoire was sequenced with immunoSEQ multiplex PCR; TCRdb's copy has only in-frame clones and lacks some. Of 250,000 or so clones listed, over 90% are singletons. The sample was peripheral blood. These receptors came from a man under 40 with COVID-19, enrolled during active disease.

This clone appeared once. The chain couples TRBV9 to TRBJ1-5; D is ambiguous. V shed 4 bases and J shed 7 bases, with 12 bases lying between them. The CDR3 contains 13 residues. Germline values: CDR1 SGDLS, CDR2 YYNGEE. The CDR3 DNA follows: TGTGCCAGCAGCCCGTGGGCGGGCCAGCCCCAGCATTTT. This codes for CASSPWAGQPQHF.

The genes are TRBV11-3 and TRBJ2-7, with D possibly TRBD1 on 6 matching bases. This CDR3 region has 13 residues. V lost 2 bases, J lost 8 bases, and 13 bases lay in between. The germline V gene has CDR1 SGHNT and CDR2 YENEEA. In DNA form, the CDR3 reads TGTGCCAGCAGCTTATCCGGACAGCCTAAGCAGTACTTC. Translation: CASSLSGQPKQYF.

This rearrangement joins TRBV7-2 to TRBJ1-6; weak D call: TRBD1 (6 bases). Germline V lookup: CDR1 SGHTA, CDR2 FQGNSA. V gave up 8 bases and J gave up 5 bases, with 13 bases separating them. CDR3 length equals 14 residues. The CDR3 loop is CASAKGDHNSPLHF. The CDR3 bases are TGTGCCAGCGCCAAGGGGGACCATAATTCACCCCTCCACTTT.

Of note for this clone: At one boundary the junction diverges from the germline segment, which might be a read error. This chain connects TRBV2 to TRBJ2-7; 11 nucleotides agree with TRBD1. The germline gives CDR1 SNHLY, CDR2 FYNNEI. CDR3 length: 17 residues. This CDR3 is CASSEGVGTGGSHEQYF. CDR3 DNA sequence: TGTGCCAGCAGCGAAGGGGTCGGGACAGGGGGTTCCCACGAGCAGTACTTC. The full variable domain, in which reference TRBV2 and TRBJ2-7 provide the parts outside the CDR3, is EPEVTQTPSHQVTQMGQEVILRCVPISNHLYFYWYRQILGQKVEFLVSFYNNEISEKSEIFDDQFSVERPDGSNFTLKIRSTKLEDSAMYFCASSEGVGTGGSHEQYFGPGTRLTVT.

The chain recombines TRBV7-3 with TRBJ1-2; 7 bases map to TRBD1. J lost 7 bases, V lost 3 bases, and 5 bases had no gene match. The CDR3 spans 13 residues. Germline CDR1 reads SGHTA; CDR2 reads FQGTGA. This chain's CDR3 is CASSLGQQGGYTF. DNA of the CDR3: TGTGCCAGCAGCTTGGGACAGCAGGGTGGCTACACCTTC.

The chain combines TRBV2 with TRBJ1-3; TRBD1 matches at 7 bases. V shed 6 bases, J shed 4 bases, and the junction held 0 bases outside the gene matches. The CDR3 has 12 amino acids. The germline CDR1 and CDR2 sequences are SNHLY and FYNNEI. CDR3 loop: CASRDRGNTIYF. The CDR3 coding sequence is TGTGCCAGCAGGGACAGGGGAAACACCATATATTTT.

The table lists this clone with a count of one. J is TRBJ1-5 and V is TRBV28; the match to TRBD1 covers 7 bases. CDR1 and CDR2 from the germline V gene are MDHEN and SYDVKM. J was trimmed by 1 base and V by 6 bases; bases with no gene match: 6. The CDR3 loop spans 15 amino acids. CDR3 protein: CASSSTGASNQPQHF. CDR3 sequence (DNA): TGTGCCAGCAGCTCAACAGGGGCGAGCAATCAGCCCCAGCATTTT.

The gene calls are TRBV5-6 and TRBJ2-7; 11 bases are a match to TRBD2. The CDR3 has 15 residues. Germline values: CDR1 SGHDT, CDR2 YYEEEE. V lost 4 bases to trimming and J lost 4 bases; unmatched junction nucleotides: 7. The CDR3 spells CASSTPGLAVYEQYF. Written as DNA, the CDR3 is TGTGCCAGCAGCACACCGGGACTAGCGGTGTACGAGCAGTACTTC.

The chain is built from TRBV3-1 (or the pseudogene TRBV3-2) and TRBJ1-3; maybe TRBD1 (6 bases). There are 16 residues in the CDR3. From germline, CDR1 is LGHDT and CDR2 YNNKEL (reference sequence). Trimming cost V 1 base and J 4 bases, with 14 bases left between them. The CDR3, as DNA: TGTGCCAGCAGCCAAGTCACAGGGACGCGCGGAAACACCATATATTTT. This codes for CASSQVTGTRGNTIYF.

The chain combines TRBV6-5 with TRBJ1-2; D possibly corresponds to TRBD1 (5 bases). The length of the CDR3 is 14 residues. CDR1 and CDR2 (germline): MNHEY, SVGAGI. The V and J ends lost 5 bases and 6 bases respectively, with 16 bases between them. CDR3 nucleotide sequence: TGTGCCAGCAGTACTCCGGGACTGGGGCATGGCTACACCTTC. Amino acid sequence: CASSTPGLGHGYTF.

The chain joins TRBV2 to TRBJ1-2, with D possibly being TRBD1 (6 bases). The V end was cut by 10 bases, the J end by 0 bases, with 15 bases between. Per the germline V gene, CDR1 is SNHLY and CDR2 is FYNNEI. CDR3 length equals 14 residues. This CDR3 reads CATHARGANYGYTF. CDR3 nucleotides: TGTGCCACCCACGCCAGGGGAGCTAACTATGGCTACACCTTC.

The chain employs TRBV5-6 and TRBJ1-5; D is uncertain. Trimming took off 1 base at V and 7 bases at J, with 15 bases between the two ends. Germline-derived CDR1 and CDR2 are SGHDT and YYEEEE. This CDR3 is built from 15 residues. CDR3 amino acids: CASSLRATPGQPQHF. The CDR3 nucleotides read TGTGCCAGCAGCTTGAGGGCTACGCCGGGGCAGCCCCAGCATTTT.

This chain uses TRBV2 with TRBJ1-2, with D possibly being TRBD1 (6 bases). This CDR3 spans 14 amino acids. Trimming took 4 bases from V and 7 from J, leaving 16 bases between them. Germline CDR1 SNHLY, CDR2 FYNNEI. The CDR3 reads CASSAARGSSGYTF. In DNA form, the CDR3 reads TGTGCCAGCAGTGCGGCCAGGGGTTCGTCTGGCTACACCTTC. The complete variable domain, with remaining parts taken from reference TRBV2 and TRBJ1-2, reads EPEVTQTPSHQVTQMGQEVILRCVPISNHLYFYWYRQILGQKVEFLVSFYNNEISEKSEIFDDQFSVERPDGSNFTLKIRSTKLEDSAMYFCASSAARGSSGYTFGSGTRLTVV.

CDR3 loop: CASSSQTGVGEKLFF. CDR3 coding DNA: TGCGCCAGCAGCTCACAGACAGGGGTTGGTGAAAAACTGTTTTTT. This chain links TRBV5-1 with TRBJ1-4; 8 positions agree with TRBD1. Germline lookup yields CDR1 SGHRS and CDR2 YFSETQ. With 3 bases clipped from V and 7 bases from J, the junction kept 8 bases outside the gene matches. This CDR3 has 15 amino acids.

V gene TRBV2 combines with J gene TRBJ1-1; D is unclear. Germline CDR1 SNHLY, CDR2 FYNNEI. The CDR3 runs 14 residues. Deletions cut 8 bases from V and 5 bases from J, with 18 bases between. CDR3 residues: CASFLEGAGTEAFF. The CDR3 nucleotides read TGTGCCAGCTTCCTTGAGGGAGCCGGAACTGAAGCTTTCTTT.

The V call is TRBV12-3 or TRBV12-4, the J call TRBJ1-1, with D hard to call. This CDR3 region has 13 residues. V was trimmed by 6 bases and J by 3 bases, leaving 11 bases between them. The chain's CDR3 is CASSQDGDTEAFF. CDR3 coding DNA: TGTGCCAGCAGCCAGGACGGGGACACTGAAGCTTTCTTT.

V usage is TRBV24-1 and J usage is TRBJ2-3; 8 bases line up with TRBD1. Germline V lookup: CDR1 KGHDR, CDR2 SFDVKD. Trimming removed 5 bases from V and 4 bases from J; junction bases left unmatched: 13. The CDR3 covers 17 residues. This CDR3 is CATSAPPSGTGPDTQYF. The CDR3 DNA reads TGTGCCACCAGTGCCCCCCCTTCCGGGACAGGTCCAGATACGCAGTATTTT.

This clone was observed once. The DNA of the CDR3 is TGTGCCTGGACGGGGGGCTTGGGCGGAAACACCATATATTTT. Protein sequence: CAWTGGLGGNTIYF. This chain connects TRBV30 to TRBJ1-3; D might be TRBD1 (6 bases). This CDR3 region has 14 residues. Germline V gene sequence: CDR1 GTSNPN, CDR2 SVGIG (reference sequence). V lost 4 bases and J 4 bases, leaving 14 bases between the germline ends.

This chain uses TRBV3-1 (or the pseudogene TRBV3-2) with TRBJ2-5, with 9 bases that match TRBD2. Per germline, CDR1 LGHDT and CDR2 YNNKEL (reference sequence). Germline trimming cut 0 bases from V and 6 bases from J; bases unmatched to any gene: 11. The CDR3 sequence is 17 residues long. The CDR3 sequence is CASSQEARGGAGKTQYF. Written as DNA, the CDR3 is TGTGCCAGCAGCCAAGAGGCTCGCGGGGGGGCGGGAAAGACCCAGTACTTC.

This clone was counted only a few times. This chain uses TRBV29-1 with TRBJ1-2; 10 nucleotides line up with TRBD1. V lost 4 bases, J lost 4 bases, and 0 bases stayed unmatched. CDR1 is SQVTM and CDR2 is ANQGSEA in the germline V gene. The CDR3 runs 12 residues. CDR3 sequence: CSVGDRGYGYTF. CDR3 nucleotide sequence: TGCAGCGTTGGGGACAGGGGCTATGGCTACACCTTC.

A single count supports this clone. V and J are TRBV4-2 and TRBJ1-5, with D possibly TRBD1 on 6 matching bases. The V gene lost 0 bases and the J gene lost 2 bases, with 17 bases spanning the gap. In germline, CDR1 is LGHNA, CDR2 YNFKEQ. The CDR3 length is 18 residues. DNA of the CDR3: TGTGCCAGCAGCCAAGATCTTTTCGTCGGGGGGCGCAATCAGCCCCAGCATTTT. This translates into CASSQDLFVGGRNQPQHF.

The V gene is TRBV29-1, the J gene TRBJ1-2; the D gene is possibly TRBD1 (5 bases). The ends were cut back, 0 bases at V and 6 bases at J, with 14 bases in the middle. This CDR3 contains 14 residues. Germline V gives CDR1 SQVTM, CDR2 ANQGSEA. This CDR3 is CSVEDRAVWDGYTF. CDR3 sequence (DNA): TGCAGCGTTGAAGACAGGGCAGTTTGGGATGGCTACACCTTC.